These T cell receptor beta chains were read from a single sample in a study of blood T cell repertoires in COVID-19. Produced via immunoSEQ multiplex PCR; TCRdb's table is partial and in-frame only. Among more than 20,000 clones listed, over 70% were seen once. Sequencing used peripheral blood. The receptors were sampled from a man between 60 and 75 years old with active COVID-19. Each CDR3 is given without its conserved first and last residue. The D gene is left open where the match is weak.

TRBD1	TRBV11-3	TRBJ2-1	13	ASSRQGSSYNEQF
-	TRBV3-1/TRBV3-2	TRBJ1-5	13	ASSQDRGGGQPQH
TRBD2	TRBV19	TRBJ2-7	12	ASSIDSGNYEQY
TRBD2	TRBV30	TRBJ2-1	12	AWRSGSGYNEQF
TRBD1	TRBV2	TRBJ1-1	12	ASRIDRANTEAF
-	TRBV7-2	TRBJ2-7	12	ASSFDRTTYEQY
-	TRBV19	TRBJ1-6	11	ASSTTSGSPLH
TRBD1	TRBV7-2	TRBJ1-1	12	ASSLGQYGTEAF
TRBD2	TRBV5-1	TRBJ2-1	14	ASSSVTSGSGNEQF
TRBD2	TRBV5-4	TRBJ2-1	13	ASSASGSHYNEQF
TRBD1	TRBV28	TRBJ1-2	12	ASVSGQLVYGYT
-	TRBV9	TRBJ1-3	11	ASSYSPSDTIY
-	TRBV6-5	TRBJ2-1	14	ASSSTTRGLNNEQF
TRBD1	TRBV6-5	TRBJ1-1	13	ASSYSHRGETEAF
TRBD1	TRBV9	TRBJ1-2	17	ASSVAASWDSQTNYGYT
-	TRBV2	TRBJ2-5	11	ASSEAGVETQY
TRBD1	TRBV19	TRBJ2-5	13	ASSVGQGVGETQY
TRBD1	TRBV5-1	TRBJ2-2	13	ASRLTGIDTGELF
-	TRBV7-9	TRBJ1-1	12	ASSLAGVQTEAF
TRBD2	TRBV11-2	TRBJ2-1	13	ASSSVAGAYNEQF
TRBD2	TRBV7-9	TRBJ2-2	13	ASSTSGNLAGELF
-	TRBV19	TRBJ2-2	12	ASQGLWNTGELF
TRBD2	TRBV19	TRBJ2-3	13	ASSSGLEGTDTQY
TRBD1	TRBV29-1	TRBJ1-2	11	SVFPGTGSGYT
-	TRBV12-5	TRBJ2-3	11	ASGSPSSSTQY
-	TRBV30	TRBJ1-2	11	AWSAQVNYGYT
-	TRBV6-5	TRBJ2-7	11	ASSPEMAYEQY
-	TRBV2	TRBJ1-3	13	ASSPGQSSGNTIY
-	TRBV6-5	TRBJ2-7	11	ASSGDPRTGKY
TRBD2	TRBV7-2	TRBJ2-5	14	ASSSIGRESRETQY
-	TRBV27	TRBJ2-7	10	ASNGGPYEQY
-	TRBV6-5	TRBJ2-5	12	ASSYLASAETQY
-	TRBV18	TRBJ2-1	13	ASSRVSGGTNEQF
TRBD1	TRBV18	TRBJ2-3	16	ASSPLTGDGGVTDTQY
-	TRBV9	TRBJ2-5	15	ASSVANWPGGQETQY
TRBD1	TRBV19	TRBJ2-3	12	ASSISQGADTQY
TRBD2	TRBV5-4	TRBJ2-3	14	ASSFASGRSLDTQY
TRBD1	TRBV27	TRBJ1-2	14	ASSLSLDRGVYGYT
-	TRBV19	TRBJ2-2	15	ASNNLWDKANTGELF
TRBD1	TRBV5-1	TRBJ1-2	12	ASSLTGADYGYT
TRBD1	TRBV7-2	TRBJ1-2	13	ASSLAVGQGPLRF
TRBD2	TRBV4-2	TRBJ2-1	12	ASRQRTSGNEQF
TRBD2	TRBV19	TRBJ2-7	13	ASQNRAGGSYEQY
-	TRBV6-6	TRBJ2-3	14	ASSYSAGPLPDTQY
-	TRBV18	TRBJ2-7	13	ASSPQGTYSYEQY
TRBD2	TRBV10-3	TRBJ2-1	14	AIRETSGVLGNEQF
-	TRBV27	TRBJ2-1	12	ASKPRETYNEQF
TRBD1	TRBV13	TRBJ2-1	17	ASSPTESSGTASYNEQF
TRBD1	TRBV19	TRBJ2-7	12	ASSMGDRRNEQY